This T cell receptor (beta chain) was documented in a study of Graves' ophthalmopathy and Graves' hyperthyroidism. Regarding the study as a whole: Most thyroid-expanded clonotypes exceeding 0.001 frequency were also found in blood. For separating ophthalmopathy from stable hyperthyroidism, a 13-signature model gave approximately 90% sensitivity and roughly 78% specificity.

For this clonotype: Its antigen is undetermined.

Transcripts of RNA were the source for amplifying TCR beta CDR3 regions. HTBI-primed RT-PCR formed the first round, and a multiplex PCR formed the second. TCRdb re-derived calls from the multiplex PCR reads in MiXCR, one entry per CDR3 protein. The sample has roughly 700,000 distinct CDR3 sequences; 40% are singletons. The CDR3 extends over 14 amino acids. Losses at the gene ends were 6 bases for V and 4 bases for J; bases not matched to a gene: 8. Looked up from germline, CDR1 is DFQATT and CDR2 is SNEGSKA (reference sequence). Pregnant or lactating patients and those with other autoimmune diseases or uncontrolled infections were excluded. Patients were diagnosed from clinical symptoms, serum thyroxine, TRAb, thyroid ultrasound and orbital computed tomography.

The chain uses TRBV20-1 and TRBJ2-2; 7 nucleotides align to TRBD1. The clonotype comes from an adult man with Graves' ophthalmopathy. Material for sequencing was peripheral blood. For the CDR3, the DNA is TGCAGTGCCAGAAACAGGGGTATCACCGGGGAGCTGTTTTTT. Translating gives CSARNRGITGELFF.